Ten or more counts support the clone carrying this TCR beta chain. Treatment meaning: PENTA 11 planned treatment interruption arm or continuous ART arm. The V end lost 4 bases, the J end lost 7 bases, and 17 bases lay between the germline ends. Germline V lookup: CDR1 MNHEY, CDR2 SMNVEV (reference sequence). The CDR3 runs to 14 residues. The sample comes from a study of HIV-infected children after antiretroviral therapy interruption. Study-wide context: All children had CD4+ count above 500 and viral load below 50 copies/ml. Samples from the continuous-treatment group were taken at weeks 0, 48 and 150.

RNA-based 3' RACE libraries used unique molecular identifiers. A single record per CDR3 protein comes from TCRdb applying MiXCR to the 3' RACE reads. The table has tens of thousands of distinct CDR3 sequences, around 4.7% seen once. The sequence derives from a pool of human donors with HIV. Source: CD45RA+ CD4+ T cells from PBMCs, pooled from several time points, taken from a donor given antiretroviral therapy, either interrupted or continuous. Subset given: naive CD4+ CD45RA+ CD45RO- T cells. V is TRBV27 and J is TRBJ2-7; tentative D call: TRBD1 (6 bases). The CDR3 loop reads CASSYSRPGAEQYF. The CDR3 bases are TGTGCCAGCAGTTACTCAAGACCAGGGGCAGAGCAGTACTTC.